This T cell receptor (beta chain) comes out of a study of lymphopenia after photon versus proton radiotherapy. Germline CDR1 LNHDA, CDR2 SQIVND (reference sequence). The V segment lost 7 bases and the J segment 0 bases; nucleotides outside the gene matches: 10. The CDR3 is made up of 16 amino acids. This clone was seen a few times. Its target is unknown. Assay: immunoSEQ multiplex PCR; the TCRdb copy retains only in-frame clones and omits some. The sample shows about 40,000 clones, roughly 84% of them seen only once. Notes on the study in general: Post-nadir diversity loss with photons came from oligoclonal expansion, particularly CD8+ Temra cells. Only patients who died were analyzed for survival; proton advantage is unproven. Post-nadir TCR diversity decline inversely tracked overall survival among those who died. Relative stability marked proton patients; photon patients lost diversity and naive cells.

This chain joins TRBV19 and TRBJ2-3; TRBD2 matches at 7 bases. The starting material was peripheral blood, obtained from a patient treated with proton-based radiotherapy. This clonotype was obtained from a woman in her 70s with pancreatic cancer. Some clones in this sample may be carry-over from other donors' samples. This CDR3 reads CASKDGLADSTDTQYF. In DNA, the CDR3 is TGTGCCAGTAAAGACGGGCTAGCGGATAGCACAGATACGCAGTATTTT.